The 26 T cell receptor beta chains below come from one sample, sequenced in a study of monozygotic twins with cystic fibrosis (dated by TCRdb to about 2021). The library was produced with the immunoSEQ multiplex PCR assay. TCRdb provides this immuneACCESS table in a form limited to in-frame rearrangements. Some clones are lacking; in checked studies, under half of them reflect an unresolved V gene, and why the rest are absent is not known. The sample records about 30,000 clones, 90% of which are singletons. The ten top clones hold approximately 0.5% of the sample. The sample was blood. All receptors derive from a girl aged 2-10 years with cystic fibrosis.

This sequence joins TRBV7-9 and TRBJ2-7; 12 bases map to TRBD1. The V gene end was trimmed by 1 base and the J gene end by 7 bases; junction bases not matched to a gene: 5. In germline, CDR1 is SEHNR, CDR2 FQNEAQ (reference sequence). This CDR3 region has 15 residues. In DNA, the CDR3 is TGTGCCAGCAGCTTAGAGGGACAGGGGGCGCGAGAGCAGTACTTC. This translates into CASSLEGQGAREQYF. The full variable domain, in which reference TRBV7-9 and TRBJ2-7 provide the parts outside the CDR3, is DTGVSQNPRHKITKRGQNVTFRCDPISEHNRLYWYRQTLGQGPEFLTYFQNEAQLEKSRLLSDRFSAERPKGSFSTLEIQRTEQGDSAMYLCASSLEGQGAREQYFGPGTRLTVT.

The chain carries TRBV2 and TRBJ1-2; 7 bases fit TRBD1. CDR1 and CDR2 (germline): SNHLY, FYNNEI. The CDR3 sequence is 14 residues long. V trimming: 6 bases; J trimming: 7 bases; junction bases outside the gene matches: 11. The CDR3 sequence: CASRRSGGGAGYTF. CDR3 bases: TGTGCCAGCAGGAGATCAGGGGGGGGAGCTGGCTACACCTTC.

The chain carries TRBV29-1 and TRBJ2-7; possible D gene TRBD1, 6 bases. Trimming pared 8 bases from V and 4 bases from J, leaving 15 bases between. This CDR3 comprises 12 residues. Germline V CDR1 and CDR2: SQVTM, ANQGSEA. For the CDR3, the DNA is TGCAGCATCAGACAGGACTCATACGAGCAGTACTTC. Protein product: CSIRQDSYEQYF.

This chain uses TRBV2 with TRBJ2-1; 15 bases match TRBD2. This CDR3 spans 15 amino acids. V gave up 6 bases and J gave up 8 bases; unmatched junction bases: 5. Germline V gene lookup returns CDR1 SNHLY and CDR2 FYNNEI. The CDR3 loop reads CASSMRTSGRDEQFF. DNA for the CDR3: TGTGCCAGCAGCATGCGGACTAGCGGGAGGGATGAGCAGTTCTTC.

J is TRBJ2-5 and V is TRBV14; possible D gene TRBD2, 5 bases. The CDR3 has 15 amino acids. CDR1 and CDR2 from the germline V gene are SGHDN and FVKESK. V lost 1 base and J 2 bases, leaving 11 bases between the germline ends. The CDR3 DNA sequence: TGTGCCAGCAGCCAAGTTTTCGGGGTTCAAGAGACCCAGTACTTC. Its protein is CASSQVFGVQETQYF.

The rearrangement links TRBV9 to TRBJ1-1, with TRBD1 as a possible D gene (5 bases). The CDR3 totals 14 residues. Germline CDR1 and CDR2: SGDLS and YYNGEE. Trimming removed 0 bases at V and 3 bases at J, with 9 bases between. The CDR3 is CASSVGGYDTEAFF. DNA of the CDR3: TGTGCCAGCAGCGTAGGGGGGTATGACACTGAAGCTTTCTTT.

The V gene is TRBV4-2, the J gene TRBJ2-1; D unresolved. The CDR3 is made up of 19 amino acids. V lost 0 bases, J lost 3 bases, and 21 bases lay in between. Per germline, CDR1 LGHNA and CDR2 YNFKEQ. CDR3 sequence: CASSQDLATIGTIYNEQFF. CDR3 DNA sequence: TGTGCCAGCAGCCAAGATTTGGCCACGATAGGAACCATCTACAATGAGCAGTTCTTC.

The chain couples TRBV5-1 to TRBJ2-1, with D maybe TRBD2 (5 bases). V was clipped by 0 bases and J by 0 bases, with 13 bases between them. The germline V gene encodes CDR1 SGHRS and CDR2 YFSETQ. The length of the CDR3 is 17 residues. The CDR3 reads CASSLVKVASSYNEQFF. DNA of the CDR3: TGCGCCAGCAGCTTGGTGAAGGTAGCGAGCTCCTACAATGAGCAGTTCTTC.

CDR3 DNA: TGCGCCAGCAGCCAGGGAAGATCCCCTAGCTGGAGTCTGTTCTTC. It translates to CASSQGRSPSWSLFF. The chain couples TRBV4-1 to TRBJ2-1, with D tentatively TRBD2 (5 bases). Germline CDR1 MGHRA, CDR2 YSYEKL. Trimming removed 3 bases at V and 15 bases at J, with 24 bases between. This CDR3 comprises 15 residues.

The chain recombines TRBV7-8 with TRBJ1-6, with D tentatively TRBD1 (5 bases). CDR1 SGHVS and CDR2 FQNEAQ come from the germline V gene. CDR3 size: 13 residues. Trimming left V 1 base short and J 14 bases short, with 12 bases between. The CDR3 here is CASSLESTGTLHF. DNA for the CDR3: TGTGCCAGCAGCTTAGAGTCTACAGGAACCCTCCACTTT.

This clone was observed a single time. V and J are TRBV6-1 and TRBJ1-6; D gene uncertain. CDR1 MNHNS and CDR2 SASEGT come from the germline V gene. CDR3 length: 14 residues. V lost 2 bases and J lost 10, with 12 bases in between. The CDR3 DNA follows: TGTGCCAGCAGTGAAAGCCCCTCGGTCTCACCCCTCCACTTT. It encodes CASSESPSVSPLHF.

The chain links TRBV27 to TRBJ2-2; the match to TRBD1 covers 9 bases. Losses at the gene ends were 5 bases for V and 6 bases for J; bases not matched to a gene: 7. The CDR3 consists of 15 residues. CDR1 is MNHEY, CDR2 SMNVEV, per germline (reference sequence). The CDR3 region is CASSHGTGRAGELFF. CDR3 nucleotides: TGTGCCAGCAGTCACGGGACAGGGAGGGCCGGGGAGCTGTTTTTT.

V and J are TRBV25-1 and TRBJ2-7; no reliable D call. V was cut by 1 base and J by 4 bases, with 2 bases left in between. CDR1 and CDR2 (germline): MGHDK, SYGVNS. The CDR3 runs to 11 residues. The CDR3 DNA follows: TGTGCCAGCAGTGAATCGTACGAGCAGTACTTC. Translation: CASSESYEQYF.

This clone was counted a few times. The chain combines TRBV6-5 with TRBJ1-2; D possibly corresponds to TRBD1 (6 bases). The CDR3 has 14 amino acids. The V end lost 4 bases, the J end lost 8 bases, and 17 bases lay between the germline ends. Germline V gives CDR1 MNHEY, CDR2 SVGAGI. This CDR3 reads CASSFQVGGRGYTF. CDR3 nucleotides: TGTGCCAGCAGTTTCCAAGTGGGGGGGCGCGGCTACACCTTC.

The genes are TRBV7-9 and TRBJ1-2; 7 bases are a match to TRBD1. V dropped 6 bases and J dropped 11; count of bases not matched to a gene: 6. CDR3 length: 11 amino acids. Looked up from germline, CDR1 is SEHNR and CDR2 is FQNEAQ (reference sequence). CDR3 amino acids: CASRSGDRYTF. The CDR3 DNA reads TGTGCCAGCAGGTCGGGGGACAGATACACCTTC. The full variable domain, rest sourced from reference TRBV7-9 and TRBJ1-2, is DTGVSQNPRHKITKRGQNVTFRCDPISEHNRLYWYRQTLGQGPEFLTYFQNEAQLEKSRLLSDRFSAERPKGSFSTLEIQRTEQGDSAMYLCASRSGDRYTFGSGTRLTVV.

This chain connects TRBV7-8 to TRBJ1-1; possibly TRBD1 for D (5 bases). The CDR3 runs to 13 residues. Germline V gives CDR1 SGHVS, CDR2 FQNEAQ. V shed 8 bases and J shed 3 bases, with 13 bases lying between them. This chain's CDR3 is CASLGGYYTEAFF. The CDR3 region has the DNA TGTGCCAGCTTGGGGGGGTATTACACTGAAGCTTTCTTT.

CDR3 residues: CASSLFRSSGANVLTF. The CDR3 DNA reads TGTGCCAGCAGCTTATTCAGGTCCTCTGGGGCCAACGTCCTGACTTTC. J is TRBJ2-6 and V is TRBV7-2; D unclear. This CDR3 has 16 residues. Trimming took 2 bases from V and 0 from J, leaving 8 bases between them. Germline V gene lookup returns CDR1 SGHTA and CDR2 FQGNSA.

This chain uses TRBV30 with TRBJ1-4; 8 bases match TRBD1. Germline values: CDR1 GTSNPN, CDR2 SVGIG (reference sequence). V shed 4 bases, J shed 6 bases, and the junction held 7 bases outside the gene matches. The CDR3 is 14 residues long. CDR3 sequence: CAWTSTGADEKLFF. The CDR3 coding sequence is TGTGCCTGGACCTCGACAGGGGCGGATGAAAAACTGTTTTTT.

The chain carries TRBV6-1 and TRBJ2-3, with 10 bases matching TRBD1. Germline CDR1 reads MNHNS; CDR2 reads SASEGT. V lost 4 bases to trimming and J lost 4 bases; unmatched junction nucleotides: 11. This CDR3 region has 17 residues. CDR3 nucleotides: TGTGCCAGCAGTGCCCTACGAAGACAGGGGGCTGCAGATACGCAGTATTTT. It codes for CASSALRRQGAADTQYF.

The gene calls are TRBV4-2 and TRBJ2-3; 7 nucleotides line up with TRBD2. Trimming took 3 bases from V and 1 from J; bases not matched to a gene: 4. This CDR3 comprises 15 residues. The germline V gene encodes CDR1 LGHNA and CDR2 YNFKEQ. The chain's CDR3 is CASSQKRGGTDTQYF. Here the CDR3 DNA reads TGTGCCAGCAGCCAGAAGCGGGGAGGCACAGATACGCAGTATTTT.

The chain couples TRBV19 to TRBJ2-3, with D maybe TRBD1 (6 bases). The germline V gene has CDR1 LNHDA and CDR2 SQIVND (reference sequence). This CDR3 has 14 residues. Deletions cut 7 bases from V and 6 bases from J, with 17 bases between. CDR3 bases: TGTGCCAGTACACGAGTGCACAGGGACGATACGCAGTATTTT. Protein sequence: CASTRVHRDDTQYF.

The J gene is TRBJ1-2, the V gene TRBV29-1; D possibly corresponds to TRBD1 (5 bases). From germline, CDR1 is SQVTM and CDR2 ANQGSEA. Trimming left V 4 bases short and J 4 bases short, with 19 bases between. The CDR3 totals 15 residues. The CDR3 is CSVVGAGRGSYGYTF. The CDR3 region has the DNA TGCAGCGTTGTAGGAGCGGGGCGGGGGTCCTATGGCTACACCTTC.

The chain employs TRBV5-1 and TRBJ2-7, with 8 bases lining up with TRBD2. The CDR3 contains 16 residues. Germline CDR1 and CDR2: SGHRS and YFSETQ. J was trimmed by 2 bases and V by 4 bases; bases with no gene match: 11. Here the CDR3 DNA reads TGCGCCAGCAGCCCCATATTTAGCGGGGTCGCCTACGAGCAGTACTTC. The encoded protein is CASSPIFSGVAYEQYF.

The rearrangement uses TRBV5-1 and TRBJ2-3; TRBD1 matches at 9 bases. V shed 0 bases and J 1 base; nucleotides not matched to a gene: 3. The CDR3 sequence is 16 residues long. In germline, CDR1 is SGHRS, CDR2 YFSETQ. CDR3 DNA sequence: TGCGCCAGCAGCTTGGTTCGGACAGGGGGCACAGATACGCAGTATTTT. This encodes CASSLVRTGGTDTQYF.

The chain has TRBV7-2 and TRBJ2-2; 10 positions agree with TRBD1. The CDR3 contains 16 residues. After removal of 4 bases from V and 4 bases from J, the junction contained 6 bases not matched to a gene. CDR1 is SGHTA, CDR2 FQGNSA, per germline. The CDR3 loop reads CASSSVRTGGTGELFF. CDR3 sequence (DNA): TGTGCCAGCAGCTCGGTGCGGACAGGGGGCACCGGGGAGCTGTTTTTT. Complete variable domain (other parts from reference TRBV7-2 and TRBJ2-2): GAGVSQSPSNKVTEKGKDVELRCDPISGHTALYWYRQSLGQGLEFLIYFQGNSAPDKSGLPSDRFSAERTGGSVSTLTIQRTQQEDSAVYLCASSSVRTGGTGELFFGEGSRLTVL.

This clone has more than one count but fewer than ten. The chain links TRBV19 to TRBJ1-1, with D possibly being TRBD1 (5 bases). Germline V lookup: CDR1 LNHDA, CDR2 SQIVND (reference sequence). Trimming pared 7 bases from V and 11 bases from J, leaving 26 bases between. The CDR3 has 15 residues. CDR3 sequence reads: CASMTSGTPQHRAFF. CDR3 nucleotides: TGTGCCAGTATGACTTCCGGGACTCCCCAGCATAGGGCTTTCTTT. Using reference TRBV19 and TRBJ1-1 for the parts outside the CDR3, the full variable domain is DGGITQSPKYLFRKEGQNVTLSCEQNLNHDAMYWYRQDPGQGLRLIYYSQIVNDFQKGDIAEGYSVSREKKESFPLTVTSAQKNPTAFYLCASMTSGTPQHRAFFGQGTRLTVV.